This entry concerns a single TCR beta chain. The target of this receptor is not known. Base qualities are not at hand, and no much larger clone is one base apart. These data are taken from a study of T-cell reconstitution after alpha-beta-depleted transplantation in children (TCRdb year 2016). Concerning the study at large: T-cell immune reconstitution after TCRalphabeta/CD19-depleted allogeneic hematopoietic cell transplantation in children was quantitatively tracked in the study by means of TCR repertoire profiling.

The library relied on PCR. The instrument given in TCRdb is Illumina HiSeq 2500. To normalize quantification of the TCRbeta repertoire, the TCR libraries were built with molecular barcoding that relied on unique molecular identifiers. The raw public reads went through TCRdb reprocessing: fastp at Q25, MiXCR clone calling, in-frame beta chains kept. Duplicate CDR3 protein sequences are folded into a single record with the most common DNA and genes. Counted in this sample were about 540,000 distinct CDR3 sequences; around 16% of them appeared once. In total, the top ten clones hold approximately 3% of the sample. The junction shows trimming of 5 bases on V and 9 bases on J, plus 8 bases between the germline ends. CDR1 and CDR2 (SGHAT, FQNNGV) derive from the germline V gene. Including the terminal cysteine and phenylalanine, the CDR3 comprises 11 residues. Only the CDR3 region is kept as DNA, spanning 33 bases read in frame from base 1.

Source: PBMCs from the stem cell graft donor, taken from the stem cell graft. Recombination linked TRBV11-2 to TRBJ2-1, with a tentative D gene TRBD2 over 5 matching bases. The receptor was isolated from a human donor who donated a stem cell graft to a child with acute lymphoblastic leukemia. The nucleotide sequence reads TGTGCCAGCAGCGCCGGGGTTGAGCAGTTCTTC. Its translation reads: CASSAGVEQFF.